Listed here are 24 T cell receptor beta chains from one sample, sequenced in a study of cytomegalovirus exposure and HLA in healthy donors. Sequenced by immunoSEQ multiplex PCR; TCRdb stores in-frame clones only, minus some. Of some 230,000 clones listed, 75% to 95% are singletons. The sequencing sample was made of PBMCs. The receptor set was obtained from a woman between 18 and 29 years old in good health and CMV-seronegative.

The J gene is TRBJ1-4, the V gene TRBV4-1; the match to TRBD1 covers 9 bases. The CDR3 is 15 residues long. The J segment lost 11 bases and the V segment lost 4 bases, leaving 11 bases of the junction unmatched. Per the germline V gene, CDR1 is MGHRA and CDR2 is YSYEKL. The CDR3 sequence: CASSRPGTGRKKLFF. The CDR3 DNA sequence: TGCGCCAGCAGCCGTCCCGGGACAGGGAGGAAGAAACTGTTTTTT.

The gene calls are TRBV28 and TRBJ1-5; D unclear. Germline lookup yields CDR1 MDHEN and CDR2 SYDVKM. CDR3 length: 13 residues. V was cut by 6 bases and J by 3 bases, with 9 bases left in between. CDR3 DNA sequence: TGTGCCAGCAGGGCCGGGTTCAATCAGCCCCAGCATTTT. This encodes CASRAGFNQPQHF.

This chain connects TRBV10-2 to TRBJ1-1; no clear D gene. The ends were cut back, 0 bases at V and 3 bases at J, with 8 bases in the middle. The CDR3 runs to 14 residues. The germline gives CDR1 WSHSY, CDR2 SAAADI. In nucleotides, the CDR3 is TGCGCCAGCAGTGAGTCGTTGGAGTACACTGAAGCTTTCTTT. It translates to CASSESLEYTEAFF.

This clone was detected once. The CDR3 region has the DNA TGTGCCTGGAACCGGGGGGAAAAACTGTTTTTT. Its translation: CAWNRGEKLFF. The chain has TRBV30 and TRBJ1-4; TRBD1 is a possible D gene (5 bases). The CDR3 covers 11 residues. Germline lookup yields CDR1 GTSNPN and CDR2 SVGIG (reference sequence). With 4 bases removed from V and 8 bases from J, the gap between germline ends came to 8 bases.

In DNA, the CDR3 is TGTGCCAGCAGCTTAGTAGCGCTCCGGGATACGCAGTATTTT. Protein sequence: CASSLVALRDTQYF. The chain carries TRBV7-3 and TRBJ2-3; D possibly corresponds to TRBD2 (5 bases). The CDR3 is 14 amino acids. Germline V gives CDR1 SGHTA, CDR2 FQGTGA. Between the trimmed V and J ends, which lost 2 bases and 6 bases, there was a span of 12 bases.

The CDR3: CASSLAPAVSYEQYF. In DNA form, the CDR3 reads TGTGCCAGCAGCTTAGCTCCGGCGGTCTCCTACGAGCAGTACTTC. This chain links TRBV7-2 with TRBJ2-7, with D hard to call. Germline-derived CDR1 and CDR2 are SGHTA and FQGNSA. Deletions cut 0 bases from V and 0 bases from J, with 9 bases between. The CDR3 contains 15 residues.

For the CDR3, the DNA is TGTGCCAGCAGTCGACGGTCCAGGGGAGCATACGAGCAGTACTTC. This codes for CASSRRSRGAYEQYF. The gene calls are TRBV2 and TRBJ2-7; D may be TRBD1 (6 bases). The germline gives CDR1 SNHLY, CDR2 FYNNEI. The V and J ends lost 5 bases and 4 bases respectively, with 18 bases between them. There are 15 residues in the CDR3. The full variable domain, rest sourced from reference TRBV2 and TRBJ2-7, is EPEVTQTPSHQVTQMGQEVILRCVPISNHLYFYWYRQILGQKVEFLVSFYNNEISEKSEIFDDQFSVERPDGSNFTLKIRSTKLEDSAMYFCASSRRSRGAYEQYFGPGTRLTVT.

The table lists this clone with a few counts. The V and J genes are TRBV5-6 and TRBJ1-5; D perhaps matches TRBD1 (5 bases). The V end was cut by 1 base, the J end by 7 bases, with 9 bases between. Germline CDR1 reads SGHDT; CDR2 reads YYEEEE. This CDR3 spans 13 amino acids. Written as DNA, the CDR3 is TGTGCCAGCAGCTTGTTTCAGGGCCAGCCCCAGCATTTT. Translation: CASSLFQGQPQHF.

The J gene is TRBJ1-1, the V gene TRBV10-1; TRBD1 might be the D (6 bases). Germline-derived CDR1 and CDR2 are WNHNN and SYGVQD (reference sequence). The V end lost 5 bases, the J end lost 1 base, and 8 bases lay between the germline ends. This CDR3 has 13 residues. The CDR3 sequence is CASSMTGNTEAFF. The CDR3 region has the DNA TGCGCCAGCAGTATGACAGGGAACACTGAAGCTTTCTTT.

The genes are TRBV6-1 and TRBJ1-5, with D maybe TRBD1 (5 bases). The germline V gene has CDR1 MNHNS and CDR2 SASEGT. This CDR3 has 15 residues. Deletions cut 1 base from V and 4 bases from J, with 11 bases between. CDR3 protein: CASSEGIGGNQPQHF. Here the CDR3 DNA reads TGTGCCAGCAGTGAAGGTATCGGGGGAAATCAGCCCCAGCATTTT.

This rearrangement joins TRBV11-1 to TRBJ2-2, with 9 bases fitting TRBD1. V was pared by 7 bases and J by 3 bases, with 3 bases of the junction left unmatched. Germline V gene sequence: CDR1 SGHAT, CDR2 FQDESV (reference sequence). The CDR3 is 14 amino acids. CDR3 DNA sequence: TGTGCCAGCAATCGGGACAGGGACACCGGGGAGCTGTTTTTT. This sequence encodes CASNRDRDTGELFF.

The chain links TRBV30 to TRBJ1-1, with 7 bases lining up with TRBD1. The ends lost 0 bases at V and 3 bases at J; junction bases unmatched: 7. CDR3 length: 15 residues. Germline V gene lookup returns CDR1 GTSNPN and CDR2 SVGIG (reference sequence). CDR3 nucleotides: TGTGCCTGGAGTGTACTGGCCCAGGGGGACACTGAAGCTTTCTTT. This sequence encodes CAWSVLAQGDTEAFF.

For the CDR3, the DNA is TGTGCCAGCAGTCCTATCCACAGGGACGGGGCCACTGAAGCTTTCTTT. Protein product: CASSPIHRDGATEAFF. V usage is TRBV5-6 and J usage is TRBJ1-1, with D tentatively TRBD1 (6 bases). Germline assignment: CDR1 SGHDT and CDR2 YYEEEE. Trimming took off 5 bases at V and 4 bases at J, with 21 bases between the two ends. The CDR3 sequence is 16 residues long. Looking up the rest from reference TRBV5-6 and TRBJ1-1 gives the full variable domain: DAGVTQSPTHLIKTRGQQVTLRCSPKSGHDTVSWYQQALGQGPQFIFQYYEEEERQRGNFPDRFSGHQFPNYSSELNVNALLLGDSALYLCASSPIHRDGATEAFFGQGTRLTVV.

This clone has just one count. This sequence joins TRBV5-1 and TRBJ2-3; 7 bases line up with TRBD2. Germline V gives CDR1 SGHRS, CDR2 YFSETQ. The CDR3 runs to 14 residues. V shed 3 bases and J 5 bases; nucleotides not matched to a gene: 6. The CDR3 sequence is CASSSGLLGDTQYF. DNA for the CDR3: TGCGCCAGCAGCTCGGGACTATTAGGAGATACGCAGTATTTT.

This chain links TRBV6-4 with TRBJ2-1; D gene ambiguous. The CDR3 is 16 amino acids. Trimming cost V 0 bases and J 0 bases, with 9 bases left between them. In germline, CDR1 is MRHNA, CDR2 SNTAGT. The CDR3 sequence: CASSDSYESSYNEQFF. CDR3 bases: TGTGCCAGCAGTGACTCGTACGAGAGCTCCTACAATGAGCAGTTCTTC.

This chain uses TRBV19 with TRBJ2-3, with 8 bases lining up with TRBD2. J gave up 0 bases and V 6 bases, and 5 bases lay outside the gene matches. Germline values: CDR1 LNHDA, CDR2 SQIVND (reference sequence). CDR3 size: 15 residues. The CDR3 DNA sequence: TGTGCCAGTAGCCAACTAGCGGCAAGCACAGATACGCAGTATTTT. Translation gives CASSQLAASTDTQYF. Variable domain in full (rest from reference TRBV19 and TRBJ2-3): DGGITQSPKYLFRKEGQNVTLSCEQNLNHDAMYWYRQDPGQGLRLIYYSQIVNDFQKGDIAEGYSVSREKKESFPLTVTSAQKNPTAFYLCASSQLAASTDTQYFGPGTRLTVL.

For the CDR3, the DNA is TGTGCCAGCAGCTCCGCCTACGAGCAGTACTTC. Translation gives CASSSAYEQYF. The chain joins TRBV7-2 to TRBJ2-7; D gene unclear. From germline, CDR1 is SGHTA and CDR2 FQGNSA. Deletions cut 4 bases from V and 2 bases from J, with 3 bases between. The CDR3 has 11 residues.

The chain links TRBV28 to TRBJ2-7, with 8 bases identical to TRBD1. This CDR3 contains 14 residues. V gave up 2 bases and J gave up 7 bases; unmatched junction bases: 7. Looked up from germline, CDR1 is MDHEN and CDR2 is SYDVKM. CDR3 sequence (DNA): TGTGCCAGCAGTTTAGGACAGGGTGGGGGAGAGCAGTACTTC. It yields the protein CASSLGQGGGEQYF.

The rearrangement joins TRBV6-5 to TRBJ2-7, with D tentatively TRBD2 (5 bases). The CDR3 length is 14 residues. The germline V gene has CDR1 MNHEY and CDR2 SVGAGI. V was clipped by 2 bases and J by 0 bases, with 8 bases between them. The CDR3 sequence is CASSYRESSYEQYF. Written as DNA, the CDR3 is TGTGCCAGCAGTTACAGGGAGAGCTCCTACGAGCAGTACTTC.

The chain recombines TRBV5-4 with TRBJ2-5; 9 bases align to TRBD2. Trimming cost V 4 bases and J 3 bases; bases outside gene matches: 7. The germline gives CDR1 SGHNT, CDR2 YYREEE (reference sequence). This CDR3 has 15 amino acids. The chain's CDR3 is CASSTPGLAEETQYF. The CDR3 DNA is TGTGCCAGCAGCACCCCGGGACTAGCCGAAGAGACCCAGTACTTC.

The chain uses TRBV25-1 and TRBJ2-5, with TRBD1 identical over 12 bases. CDR3 size: 18 residues. Looked up from germline, CDR1 is MGHDK and CDR2 is SYGVNS. V lost 6 bases, J lost 5 bases, and 16 bases stayed unmatched. CDR3 amino acids: CASSPKRRDRGRWETQYF. Here the CDR3 DNA reads TGTGCCAGCAGCCCAAAGCGCCGGGACAGGGGGCGTTGGGAGACCCAGTACTTC.

This clone was picked up one time. This chain uses TRBV11-2 with TRBJ2-1; 11 bases match TRBD2. Trimming removed 2 bases from V and 4 bases from J; junction bases left unmatched: 1. The CDR3 consists of 15 residues. The germline CDR1 and CDR2 sequences are SGHAT and FQNNGV. The CDR3: CASSLIAGGYNEQFF. CDR3 bases: TGTGCCAGCAGCTTAATAGCGGGAGGGTACAATGAGCAGTTCTTC.

In nucleotides, the CDR3 is TGTGCCAGTAGTATACAGGGCAAAAACTATGGCTACACCTTC. Translation: CASSIQGKNYGYTF. J is TRBJ1-2 and V is TRBV19, with TRBD1 as a possible D gene (5 bases). This CDR3 contains 14 residues. Germline V gene lookup returns CDR1 LNHDA and CDR2 SQIVND (reference sequence). Trimming shortened V by 2 bases and J by 2 bases, and 9 bases separated the two germline ends.

J is TRBJ2-7 and V is TRBV9; tentative D call: TRBD1 (5 bases). Germline CDR1 SGDLS, CDR2 YYNGEE. There are 15 residues in the CDR3. Trimming cost V 0 bases and J 0 bases, with 10 bases left between them. The CDR3 nucleotides are TGTGCCAGCAGCGTAGGTGGGGCCTACTCCTACGAGCAGTACTTC. Translation gives CASSVGGAYSYEQYF.